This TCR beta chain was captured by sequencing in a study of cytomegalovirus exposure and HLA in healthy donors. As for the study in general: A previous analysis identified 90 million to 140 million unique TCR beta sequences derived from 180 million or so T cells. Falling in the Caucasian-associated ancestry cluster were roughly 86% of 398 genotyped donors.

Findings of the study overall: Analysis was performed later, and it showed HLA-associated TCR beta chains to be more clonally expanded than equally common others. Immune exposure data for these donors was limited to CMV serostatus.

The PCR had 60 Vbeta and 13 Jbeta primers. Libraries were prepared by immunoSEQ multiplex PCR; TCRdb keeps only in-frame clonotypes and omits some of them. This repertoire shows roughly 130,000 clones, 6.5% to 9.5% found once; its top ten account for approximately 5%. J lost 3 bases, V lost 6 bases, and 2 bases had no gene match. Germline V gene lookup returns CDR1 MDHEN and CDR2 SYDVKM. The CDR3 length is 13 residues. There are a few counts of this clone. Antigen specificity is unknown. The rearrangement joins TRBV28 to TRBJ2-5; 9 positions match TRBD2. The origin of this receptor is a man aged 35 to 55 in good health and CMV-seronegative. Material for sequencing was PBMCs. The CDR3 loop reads CASRRLAEETQYF. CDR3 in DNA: TGTGCCAGCAGGCGACTAGCGGAAGAGACCCAGTACTTC.